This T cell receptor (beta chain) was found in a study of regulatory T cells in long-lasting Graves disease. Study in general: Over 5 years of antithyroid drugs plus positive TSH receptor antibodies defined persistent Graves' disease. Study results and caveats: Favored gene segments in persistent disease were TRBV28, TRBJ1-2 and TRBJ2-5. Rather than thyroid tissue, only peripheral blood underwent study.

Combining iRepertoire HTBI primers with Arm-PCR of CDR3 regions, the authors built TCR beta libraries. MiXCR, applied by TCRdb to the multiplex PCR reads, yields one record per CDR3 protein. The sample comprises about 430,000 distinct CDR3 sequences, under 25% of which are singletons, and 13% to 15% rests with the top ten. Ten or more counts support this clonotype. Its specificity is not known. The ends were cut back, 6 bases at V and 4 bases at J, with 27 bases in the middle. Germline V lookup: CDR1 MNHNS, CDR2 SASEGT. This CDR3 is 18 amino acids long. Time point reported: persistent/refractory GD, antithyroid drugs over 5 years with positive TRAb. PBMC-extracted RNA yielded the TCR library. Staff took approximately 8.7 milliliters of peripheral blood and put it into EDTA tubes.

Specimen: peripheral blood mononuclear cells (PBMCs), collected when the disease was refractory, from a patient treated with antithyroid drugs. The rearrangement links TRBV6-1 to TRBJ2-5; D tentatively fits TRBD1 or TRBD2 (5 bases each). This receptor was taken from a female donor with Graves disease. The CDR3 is CASSPATLAGGLSETQYF. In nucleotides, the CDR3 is TGTGCCAGCAGCCCCGCAACCCTAGCTGGGGGTTTGTCAGAGACCCAGTACTTC.